A single sample is the source of the 18 T cell receptor beta chains below, sequenced in a study of control samples from healthy donors and cancer patients. The data were produced by immunoSEQ multiplex PCR, yet TCRdb's version contains in-frame clones alone and is incomplete. The repertoire holds 100,000 to 150,000 clones, over 80% seen once, with over 0.5% in the top ten. The sample consisted of PBMCs. These receptors all stem from a man at least 80 years old with head and neck cancer.

In DNA, the CDR3 is TGTGCCAGCTCACAAAGCGGGAGGGCCTACGAGCAGTACTTC. This gives the protein CASSQSGRAYEQYF. V and J are TRBV18 and TRBJ2-7, with 10 nucleotides matching TRBD2. The germline V gene has CDR1 KGHSH and CDR2 LQKENI. The junction had 2 bases not matched to a gene; V was cut back by 4 bases and J by 2 bases. The CDR3 runs to 14 residues.

The chain joins TRBV11-2 to TRBJ2-2, with a weak D call TRBD1 (5 bases). CDR1 and CDR2 from the germline V gene are SGHAT and FQNNGV. This CDR3 contains 14 residues. The V end lost 6 bases, the J end lost 6 bases, and 14 bases lay between the germline ends. The CDR3 coding sequence is TGTGCCAGCAGGTTGAATAGGGGTTCCGGGGAGCTGTTTTTT. Translating gives CASRLNRGSGELFF.

V gene TRBV7-9 combines with J gene TRBJ1-1; D call uncertain. The CDR3 runs to 13 residues. Germline CDR1 is SEHNR and CDR2 is FQNEAQ (reference sequence). The V and J ends lost 4 bases and 1 base respectively, with 7 bases between them. Here the CDR3 DNA reads TGTGCCAGCAGCTCGCAGCAGAACACTGAAGCTTTCTTT. Its translation is CASSSQQNTEAFF.

The rearrangement links TRBV7-6 to TRBJ1-2; unclear D gene. CDR3 length equals 13 residues. The V gene's germline CDR1 is SGHVS and CDR2 FNYEAQ. V was shortened by 3 bases and J by 3 bases, with 8 bases between the two germline ends. The CDR3 DNA reads as TGTGCCAGCAGCTTGCGGGAGGACTATGGCTACACCTTC. It is translated as CASSLREDYGYTF.

V and J are TRBV2 and TRBJ2-7; D is perhaps TRBD2 (6 bases). The CDR3 is 13 residues long. CDR1 and CDR2 from the germline V gene are SNHLY and FYNNEI. V gave up 8 bases and J gave up 3 bases, with 14 bases separating them. CDR3 in DNA: TGTGCCAGCGGGGTAGCGGTTTACTACGAGCAGTACTTC. Protein product: CASGVAVYYEQYF.

The V gene is TRBV6-5, the J gene TRBJ2-3, with 16 bases aligning to TRBD2. The germline CDR1 and CDR2 sequences are MNHEY and SVGAGI. V gave up 4 bases and J gave up 9 bases; unmatched junction bases: 7. The CDR3 has 16 amino acids. In nucleotides, the CDR3 is TGTGCCAGCAGTTCAGGGACTAGCGGGAGGGGGAGGACGCAGTATTTT. The encoded protein is CASSSGTSGRGRTQYF.

This sequence joins TRBV3-1 (or the pseudogene TRBV3-2) and TRBJ1-6; unclear D gene. The CDR3 is 15 residues long. V lost 4 bases to trimming and J lost 9 bases, with 16 bases between them. CDR1 is LGHDT, CDR2 YNNKEL, per germline (reference sequence). The CDR3 DNA sequence: TGTGCCAGCAGCCCCATGGGGAGGTTTGCTTCACCCCTCCACTTT. The encoded protein is CASSPMGRFASPLHF.

This sequence joins TRBV6-2 or TRBV6-3 and TRBJ1-5; D gene unclear. CDR1 is MNHEY and CDR2 is SVGEGT in the germline V gene. V was cut by 4 bases and J by 5 bases, with 15 bases left in between. This CDR3 spans 15 amino acids. CDR3 region: CASSSDDHVDQPQHF. CDR3 bases: TGTGCCAGCAGTTCCGACGACCACGTAGATCAGCCCCAGCATTTT.

There are a few counts of this clone. V gene TRBV7-7 combines with J gene TRBJ2-7; tentatively, D is TRBD2 (6 bases). Trimming removed 5 bases from V and 2 bases from J, with 13 bases in between. Germline CDR1 and CDR2: SSHAT and FNYEAQ (reference sequence). This CDR3 is 14 amino acids long. CDR3 region: CASSPTAGTYEQYF. For the CDR3, the DNA is TGTGCCAGCAGCCCCACCGCGGGGACCTACGAGCAGTACTTC. Complete variable domain (other parts from reference TRBV7-7 and TRBJ2-7): GAGVSQSPRYKVTKRGQDVTLRCDPISSHATLYWYQQALGQGPEFLTYFNYEAQPDKSGLPSDRFSAERPEGSISTLTIQRTEQRDSAMYRCASSPTAGTYEQYFGPGTRLTVT.

This chain joins TRBV5-4 and TRBJ2-7, with 9 bases that match TRBD1. The CDR3 runs to 14 residues. J gave up 2 bases and V 0 bases, and 0 bases lay outside the gene matches. Germline lookup yields CDR1 SGHNT and CDR2 YYREEE (reference sequence). CDR3 sequence reads: CASSLGTGAYEQYF. CDR3 coding DNA: TGTGCCAGCAGCTTGGGGACAGGGGCCTACGAGCAGTACTTC.

This chain connects TRBV12-5 to TRBJ1-1; TRBD1 matches 9 bases. The CDR3 loop spans 14 amino acids. Losses at the gene ends were 4 bases for V and 1 base for J; bases not matched to a gene: 1. Germline V gives CDR1 LGHNT, CDR2 FRNRAP. CDR3 sequence (DNA): TGTGCTAGTGGTTGGGACAGGGCGAACACTGAAGCTTTCTTT. Residues: CASGWDRANTEAFF.

The J gene is TRBJ2-5, the V gene TRBV10-1, with 9 bases identical to TRBD2. Looked up from germline, CDR1 is WNHNN and CDR2 is SYGVQD (reference sequence). The V and J ends lost 5 bases and 4 bases, in that order; junction bases with no gene match: 2. The CDR3 covers 13 residues. CDR3: CASSNSGRETQYF. The CDR3 region has the DNA TGCGCCAGCAGTAATAGCGGGAGAGAGACCCAGTACTTC.

A few counts support this clone. Here the CDR3 reads CAQNREPNSPLHF. For the CDR3, the DNA is TGTGCTCAGAACCGGGAGCCCAATTCACCCCTCCACTTT. The V and J genes are TRBV30 and TRBJ1-6; D is uncertain. The CDR3 has 13 residues. Germline V gene data show CDR1 as GTSNPN and CDR2 as SVGIG (reference sequence).

This chain links TRBV19 with TRBJ1-5; D not certain. CDR1 LNHDA and CDR2 SQIVND come from the germline V gene (reference sequence). Between the trimmed V and J ends, which lost 5 bases and 4 bases, there was a span of 9 bases. This CDR3 spans 13 amino acids. The CDR3 nucleotides are TGTGCCAGTAGTTCAGCAGTGAATCAGCCCCAGCATTTT. Its translation: CASSSAVNQPQHF.

This clone was observed once. DNA of the CDR3: TGTGCCAGCAAAGAAACAGATACGCAGTATTTT. It codes for CASKETDTQYF. V gene TRBV2 combines with J gene TRBJ2-3; D not resolved. Deletions cut 7 bases from V and 3 bases from J, with 5 bases between. Germline lookup yields CDR1 SNHLY and CDR2 FYNNEI. The CDR3 loop spans 11 amino acids.

This chain joins TRBV7-8 and TRBJ1-4, with D possibly TRBD1 on 6 matching bases. The V gene lost 4 bases and the J gene lost 4 bases, with 16 bases spanning the gap. The CDR3 contains 16 residues. CDR1 and CDR2 (germline): SGHVS, FQNEAQ. Written as DNA, the CDR3 is TGTGCCAGCAGCTCACAGGGAGGGGGATTTAATGAAAAACTGTTTTTT. Its translation is CASSSQGGGFNEKLFF. Together with reference TRBV7-8 and TRBJ1-4, the CDR3 gives the full variable domain: GAGVSQSPRYKVAKRGQDVALRCDPISGHVSLFWYQQALGQGPEFLTYFQNEAQLDKSGLPSDRFFAERPEGSVSTLKIQRTQQEDSAVYLCASSSQGGGFNEKLFFGSGTQLSVL.

CDR3 nucleotides: TGTGCCAGCAGCCAAGATCTGGCGAGGACAGATACGCAGTATTTT. This codes for CASSQDLARTDTQYF. The rearrangement links TRBV3-1 (or the pseudogene TRBV3-2) to TRBJ2-3, with unresolved D. The CDR3 extends over 15 amino acids. From germline, CDR1 is LGHDT and CDR2 YNNKEL (reference sequence). V was pared by 0 bases and J by 3 bases, with 10 bases between.

The gene calls are TRBV7-6 and TRBJ2-7, with a tentative D call TRBD2 (6 bases). The germline V gene encodes CDR1 SGHVS and CDR2 FNYEAQ. The V end was cut by 1 base, the J end by 0 bases, with 16 bases between. The CDR3 consists of 17 residues. CDR3 amino acids: CASSLGRGGASSYEQYF. Written as DNA, the CDR3 is TGTGCCAGCAGCTTAGGGCGAGGAGGGGCCAGCTCCTACGAGCAGTACTTC.